The rows below give T cell receptor beta chains drawn from one sample of a study of blood T cells in healthy people across ages. TCRdb fed the 5' RACE reads into MiXCR, producing one record per CDR3 protein. Counted here are some 1.6 million distinct CDR3 sequences, about 35% occurring once; the ten biggest clones make up 11%. Sequencing was carried out using blood. These receptors originate from a woman aged 25 to 39 in good health. Each CDR3 is given with its conserved first and last residue. Fields, in order: clone size, J gene, D gene, V gene, CDR3 DNA, CDR3 protein. A D gene is named only where the DNA matches it firmly. Where a row states a size, it is once, few, many or the class of an expanded clone; other rows omit it.

. TRBJ2-7 . TRBV25-1 TGTGCCAGCAGTGTCCAGGTCCACGAGCAGTACTTC CASSVQVHEQYF
few TRBJ2-2 TRBD2 TRBV5-1 TGCGCCAGCAGAGGGACTAGCGGACAAAACACCGGGGAGCTGTTTTTT CASRGTSGQNTGELFF
many TRBJ2-5 . TRBV7-2 TGTGCCAGCAGCTTAGGACATAAAGAGACCCAGTACTTC CASSLGHKETQYF
few TRBJ2-5 TRBD2 TRBV7-8 TGTGCCAGCAGCTTAGCTTCCGCAGGGAGGGCTCAAGAGACCCAGTACTTC CASSLASAGRAQETQYF
. TRBJ2-2 TRBD1 TRBV18 TGTGCCAGCTCACCTCAGGGGGACACCGGGGAGCTGTTTTTT CASSPQGDTGELFF
once TRBJ2-5 TRBD1 TRBV6-1 TGTGCCAGCAGGTTTGACAGGGAGGAGACCCAGTACTTC CASRFDREETQYF
. TRBJ1-4 . TRBV5-1 TGCGCCAGCAGCTTGTCGGGCAGGAATTATGAAAAACTGTTTTTT CASSLSGRNYEKLFF
few TRBJ2-1 TRBD2 TRBV20-1 TGCAGTGCTAGATTGGGACTAGCGGGAGGCTGGAGCTCCTACAATGAGCAGTTCTTC CSARLGLAGGWSSYNEQFF
. TRBJ2-7 . TRBV19 TGTGCCAGTAGCATAATGTCCGGGACTGGCTACGAGCAGTACTTC CASSIMSGTGYEQYF
. TRBJ2-7 . TRBV27 TGTGCCAGCAGCCCGACACGACAGGGAGGCGAGACCCAATACTTC CASSPTRQGGETQYF
few TRBJ1-4 TRBD1 TRBV4-1 TGCGCCAGCAGCCAACAGGGGGGGAATGAAAAACTGTTTTTT CASSQQGGNEKLFF
. TRBJ2-7 . TRBV20-1 TGCAGTGCTAGAAGCCTACAGAGGGAATACGAGCAGTACTTC CSARSLQREYEQYF
. TRBJ2-3 . TRBV4-1 TGCGCCAGCAGCCAGGCCTGGGGCGCTCGCACAGATACGCAGTATTTT CASSQAWGARTDTQYF
few TRBJ2-1 . TRBV5-1 TGCGCCAGCAGCTTGGTTGGGGTGGACGCCTACAATGAGCAGTTCTTC CASSLVGVDAYNEQFF
. TRBJ2-7 TRBD1 TRBV5-1 TGTGCCAGCAGCTCAGGGACAGGGAACTGCGAGCAGTACTTC CASSSGTGNCEQYF
. TRBJ2-1 . TRBV9 TGTGCCAGCAGCGTAGAGTGGGCCTCCTACAATGAGCAGTTCTTC CASSVEWASYNEQFF
few TRBJ2-3 . TRBV7-8 TGTGCCAGCAGCCCTCCCTCTAGCGAGAACACAGATACGCAGTATTTT CASSPPSSENTDTQYF
few TRBJ1-6 . TRBV3-1 TGTGCCAGCAGCCAGGCCGGAGATTCACCCCTCCACTTT CASSQAGDSPLHF
. TRBJ2-1 . TRBV28 TGTGCCAGCAGTTCAGACAGCGACTACAATGAGCAGTTCTTC CASSSDSDYNEQFF
. TRBJ2-7 . TRBV27 TGTGCCAGCAGTGCCCGGACATTTAACCCCTACGAGCAGTACTTC CASSARTFNPYEQYF
. TRBJ2-5 TRBD2 TRBV3-1 TGTGCCAGCAGCCAATTTTCCGCGGGAGGCTACCAAGAGACCCAGTACTTC CASSQFSAGGYQETQYF
. TRBJ1-6 TRBD1 TRBV27 TGTGCCAGCAACCCACGACAGGGGGACTCACCCCTCCACTTT CASNPRQGDSPLHF
. TRBJ1-1 . TRBV9 TGTGCCAGCAGCCCCTCGATGATACACCCTCACACTGAAGCTTTCTTT CASSPSMIHPHTEAFF
. TRBJ2-5 . TRBV6-5 TGTGCCGGCAGTTACGCTAGCCAAGAGACCCAGTACTTC CAGSYASQETQYF
. TRBJ2-7 TRBD2 TRBV4-1 TGCGCCAGCAGCCGGGAGGGGCTAGTTAAGAGCGAGCAGTACTTC CASSREGLVKSEQYF
few TRBJ2-1 . TRBV20-1 TGCAGTGCTAGAGGGGTGGGACTCTCATACAATGAGCAGTTCTTC CSARGVGLSYNEQFF
many TRBJ2-5 . TRBV7-2 TGTGCCAGCAGCACGCGGCGGGGAGAGACCCAGTACTTC CASSTRRGETQYF
. TRBJ1-4 . TRBV12-3/TRBV12-4 TGTGCCAGCAGTTTAAGGATCACACGAGGGACTAATGAAAAACTGTTTTTT CASSLRITRGTNEKLFF
. TRBJ2-3 . TRBV6-6 TGTGCCAGCAGTAGACAGGGTTCGGGGGGCGGGGATACGCAGTATTTT CASSRQGSGGGDTQYF
. TRBJ1-5 . TRBV20-1 TGCAGTGCTAGAGGCCCCCGCCGGGGCCAAGCGGGTCAGCCCCAGCATTTT CSARGPRRGQAGQPQHF
few TRBJ2-7 . TRBV9 TGTGCCAGCAGCGTGGGGGTCGACGGGTACGAGCAGTACTTC CASSVGVDGYEQYF
few TRBJ2-7 TRBD1 TRBV4-2 TGTGCCAGCAGCCAAGGACAGGGCCGGTCCTACGAGCAGTACTTC CASSQGQGRSYEQYF
. TRBJ2-1 TRBD2 TRBV30 TGTGCCTGGAGCCTAGCGGGAGGGCCATCCTACAATGAGCAGTTCTTC CAWSLAGGPSYNEQFF
. TRBJ2-1 TRBD2 TRBV7-2 TGTGCCAGCAGCCGCCGGACTAGTCTCTACAATGAGCAGTTCTTC CASSRRTSLYNEQFF
. TRBJ2-7 . TRBV6-6 TGTGCCAGCACGCACCCGTCCACCTACGAGCAGTACTTC CASTHPSTYEQYF
. TRBJ2-1 TRBD1 TRBV4-2 TGTGCCAGCAGCCAACTCTGGGGGGACAGGGCCTATGAGCAGTTCTTC CASSQLWGDRAYEQFF
many TRBJ2-3 . TRBV29-1 TGCAGCGTTGAATCTACGAAGGGAAATACGCAGTATTTT CSVESTKGNTQYF
. TRBJ2-7 . TRBV10-3 TGTGCCATCAGTGAGCTAGCTACGGACGAGCAGTACTTC CAISELATDEQYF
. TRBJ1-2 . TRBV6-6 TGTGCCAGCAGTTACCCTCAGGTCAGGGCACTTAACTATGGCTACACCTTC CASSYPQVRALNYGYTF
few TRBJ2-7 . TRBV27 TGTGCCAGCAGTTTTAACAGGGATGAGCAGTACTTC CASSFNRDEQYF
. TRBJ1-5 TRBD1 TRBV6-1 TGTGCCAGCAGTGAAAGGGGACAGGGGCTGTATAGCAATCAGCCCCAGCATTTT CASSERGQGLYSNQPQHF
few TRBJ2-7 . TRBV7-8 TGTGCCAGCAGCTTTATGTCTGAGGACGAGCAGTACTTC CASSFMSEDEQYF
. TRBJ1-5 TRBD1 TRBV5-1 TGCGCCAGCAGCGGAGGGACAGGGGAAAGGGCTTACCGCAATCAGCCCCAGCATTTT CASSGGTGERAYRNQPQHF
few TRBJ2-3 TRBD2 TRBV5-6 TGTGCCAGCAGCTTGCGGGAGGGCCCCCCAGATACGCAGTATTTT CASSLREGPPDTQYF